Listed below are T cell receptor beta chains from one sample, sequenced in a study of blood T cell repertoires in COVID-19. Repertoires were generated with immunoSEQ multiplex PCR, while TCRdb's copy carries only in-frame clones and drops some. The sample has 60,000 or so clones; 65% to 80% are singletons. Sample: peripheral blood. These TCRs come from a man younger than 45 with COVID-19, enrolled during active disease. Each CDR3 is given without its conserved first and last residue.

V: TRBV4-3
J: TRBJ2-3
CDR3: ASGGPQATSTQY

V: TRBV28
J: TRBJ2-4
CDR3: ASSLWGSAGKNIQY

V: TRBV11-2
J: TRBJ1-4
CDR3: ASSLQRGNEKLF

V: TRBV7-9
J: TRBJ1-4
CDR3: ASSLESGFNEKLF

V: TRBV18
J: TRBJ1-1
CDR3: ASSPDERGTEAF

V: TRBV28
J: TRBJ2-1
CDR3: ASFPTGYNEQF

V: TRBV6-5
J: TRBJ2-1
CDR3: AIGGLAGSNEQF

V: TRBV7-2
J: TRBJ2-7
CDR3: ASSLAPGQGTYEQY

V: TRBV28
J: TRBJ2-7
CDR3: ASSFRGQGSYEQY

V: TRBV11-3
J: TRBJ2-7
CDR3: ASSPPVREVYEQY

V: TRBV18
J: TRBJ1-2
CDR3: ASSPDREYGYT

V: TRBV28
J: TRBJ1-1
CDR3: ASSTYTEAF

V: TRBV2
J: TRBJ2-3
CDR3: ASKGSSGWPDTQY

V: TRBV20-1
J: TRBJ2-1
CDR3: SSGGTEQF

V: TRBV6-2/TRBV6-3
J: TRBJ2-2
CDR3: ASSYSLGRAGELF

V: TRBV5-1
J: TRBJ2-7
CDR3: ASSLGLAGGPYEQY

V: TRBV7-9
J: TRBJ1-1
CDR3: ASSLARGEGTEAF

V: TRBV6-1
J: TRBJ1-2
CDR3: ASSEARTA

V: TRBV7-2
J: TRBJ2-7
CDR3: ASSPSSGGRASHEQY

V: TRBV4-3
J: TRBJ1-2
CDR3: ASSQEYGTGGHGYT

V: TRBV11-1
J: TRBJ2-3
CDR3: ASSSSRNTDTQY

V: TRBV7-6
J: TRBJ2-2
CDR3: ASSYGLAGGQPGELF

V: TRBV7-9
J: TRBJ1-2
CDR3: ASSLARQGGYT

V: TRBV4-1
J: TRBJ2-2
CDR3: ASSPVSGGSGELF

V: TRBV5-6
J: TRBJ2-7
CDR3: ASSSISGRQWGEQY

V: TRBV4-1
J: TRBJ2-3
CDR3: ASSAQWGGTDTQY

V: TRBV11-2
J: TRBJ2-1
CDR3: ASVGTVKYNEQF

V: TRBV19
J: TRBJ2-5
CDR3: ASSIDQETQY

V: TRBV6-2/TRBV6-3
J: TRBJ2-5
CDR3: ASSPLGQHQETQY

V: TRBV3-1/TRBV3-2
J: TRBJ2-2
CDR3: ASSGRVLAGELF

V: TRBV3-1/TRBV3-2
J: TRBJ1-2
CDR3: ASSQAQGGFHYGYT

V: TRBV7-9
J: TRBJ1-2
CDR3: ASSLDAGNYYGYT

V: TRBV27
J: TRBJ1-3
CDR3: ASSPVAVTGSLGNTIY

V: TRBV30
J: TRBJ2-3
CDR3: AWSGPGSATDTQY

V: TRBV29-1
J: TRBJ1-4
CDR3: SVLNGTGYEKLF

V: TRBV7-9
J: TRBJ1-3
CDR3: ASGDWRLLNTIY

V: TRBV5-1
J: TRBJ1-1
CDR3: ASSLAHVNTEAF

V: TRBV11-3
J: TRBJ2-1
CDR3: ASSLITSGVYNEQF

V: TRBV19
J: TRBJ2-5
CDR3: ASRATSVTVETQY

V: TRBV27
J: TRBJ2-1
CDR3: ASCPSGRREQF

V: TRBV29-1
J: TRBJ2-5
CDR3: SVGLAGGQETQY

V: TRBV7-3
J: TRBJ2-1
CDR3: ASTPLSYNEQF